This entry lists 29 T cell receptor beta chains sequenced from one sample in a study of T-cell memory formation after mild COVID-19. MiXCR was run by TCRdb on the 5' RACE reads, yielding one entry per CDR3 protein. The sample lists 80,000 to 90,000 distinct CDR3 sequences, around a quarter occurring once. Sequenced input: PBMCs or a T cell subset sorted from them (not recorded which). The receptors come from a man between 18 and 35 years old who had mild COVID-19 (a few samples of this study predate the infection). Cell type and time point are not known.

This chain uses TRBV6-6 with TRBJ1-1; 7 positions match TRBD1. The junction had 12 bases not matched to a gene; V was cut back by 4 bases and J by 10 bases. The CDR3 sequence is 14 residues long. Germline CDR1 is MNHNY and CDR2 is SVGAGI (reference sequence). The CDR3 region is CASSSAALGGRAFF. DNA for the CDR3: TGTGCCAGCAGTTCGGCGGCCCTAGGGGGCCGAGCTTTCTTT.

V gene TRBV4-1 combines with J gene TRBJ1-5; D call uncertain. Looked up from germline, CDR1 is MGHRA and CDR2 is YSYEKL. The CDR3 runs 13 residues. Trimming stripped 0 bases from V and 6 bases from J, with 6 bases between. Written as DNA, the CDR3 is TGCGCCAGCAGCCAAGAGGGGAGTCAGCCCCAGCATTTT. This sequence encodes CASSQEGSQPQHF.

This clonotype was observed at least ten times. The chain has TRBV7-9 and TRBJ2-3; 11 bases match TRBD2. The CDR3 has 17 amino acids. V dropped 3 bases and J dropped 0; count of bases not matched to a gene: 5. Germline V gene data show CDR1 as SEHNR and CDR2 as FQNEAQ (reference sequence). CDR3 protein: CASSFTRLAGSTDTQYF. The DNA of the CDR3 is TGTGCCAGCAGCTTCACCCGACTAGCGGGAAGCACAGATACGCAGTATTTT. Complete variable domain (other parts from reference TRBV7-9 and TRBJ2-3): DTGVSQNPRHKITKRGQNVTFRCDPISEHNRLYWYRQTLGQGPEFLTYFQNEAQLEKSRLLSDRFSAERPKGSFSTLEIQRTEQGDSAMYLCASSFTRLAGSTDTQYFGPGTRLTVL.

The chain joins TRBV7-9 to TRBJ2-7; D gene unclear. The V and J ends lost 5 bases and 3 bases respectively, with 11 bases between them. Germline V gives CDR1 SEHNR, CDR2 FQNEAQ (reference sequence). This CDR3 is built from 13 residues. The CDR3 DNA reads TGTGCCAGCAGCCCCCGTGGCAGCTACGAGCAGTACGTC. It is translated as CASSPRGSYEQYV.

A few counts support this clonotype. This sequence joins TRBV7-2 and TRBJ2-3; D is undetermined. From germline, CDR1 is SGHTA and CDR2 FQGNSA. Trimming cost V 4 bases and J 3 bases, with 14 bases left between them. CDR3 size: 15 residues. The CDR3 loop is CASSSRPVATDTQYF. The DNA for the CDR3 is TGTGCCAGCAGCTCCAGGCCAGTAGCAACAGATACGCAGTATTTT.

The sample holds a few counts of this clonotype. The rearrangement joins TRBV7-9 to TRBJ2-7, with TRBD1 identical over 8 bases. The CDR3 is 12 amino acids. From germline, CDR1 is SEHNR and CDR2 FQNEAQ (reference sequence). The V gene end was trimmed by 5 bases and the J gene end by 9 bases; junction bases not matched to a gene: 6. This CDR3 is CASSQDRAGQYV. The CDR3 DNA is TGTGCCAGCAGCCAGGACAGGGCAGGGCAGTACGTC.

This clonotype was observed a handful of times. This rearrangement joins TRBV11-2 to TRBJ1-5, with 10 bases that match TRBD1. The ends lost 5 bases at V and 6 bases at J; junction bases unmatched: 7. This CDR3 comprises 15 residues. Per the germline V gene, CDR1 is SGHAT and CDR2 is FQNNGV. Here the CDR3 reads CASSRTGGSSQPQHF. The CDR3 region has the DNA TGTGCCAGCAGCCGGACAGGGGGGTCTAGTCAGCCCCAGCATTTT.

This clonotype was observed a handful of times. The CDR3 DNA follows: TGTGCCAGCAGCGTAGGTGTGGGGATGGGCACTGAAGCTTTCTTT. It specifies CASSVGVGMGTEAFF. The V gene is TRBV9, the J gene TRBJ1-1; D gene unclear. In germline, CDR1 is SGDLS, CDR2 YYNGEE. The ends were cut back, 0 bases at V and 4 bases at J, with 13 bases in the middle. This CDR3 is 15 amino acids long. The full variable domain, completed using reference TRBV9 and TRBJ1-1, is DSGVTQTPKHLITATGQRVTLRCSPRSGDLSVYWYQQSLDQGLQFLIQYYNGEERAKGNILERFSAQQFPDLHSELNLSSLELGDSALYFCASSVGVGMGTEAFFGQGTRLTVV.

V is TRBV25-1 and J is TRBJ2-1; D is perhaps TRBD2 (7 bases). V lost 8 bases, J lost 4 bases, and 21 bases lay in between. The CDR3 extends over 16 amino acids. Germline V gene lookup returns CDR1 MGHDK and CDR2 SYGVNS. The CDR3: CASCGEGGKFYNEQFF. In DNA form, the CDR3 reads TGTGCCAGCTGCGGAGAGGGGGGGAAATTTTACAATGAGCAGTTCTTC.

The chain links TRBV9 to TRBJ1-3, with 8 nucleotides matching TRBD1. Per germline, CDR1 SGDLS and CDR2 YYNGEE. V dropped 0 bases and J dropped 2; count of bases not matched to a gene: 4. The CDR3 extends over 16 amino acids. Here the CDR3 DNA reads TGTGCCAGCAGCGTAGACACAGGGGGTACTGGAAACACCATATATTTT. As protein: CASSVDTGGTGNTIYF. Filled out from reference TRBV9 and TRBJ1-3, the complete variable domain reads DSGVTQTPKHLITATGQRVTLRCSPRSGDLSVYWYQQSLDQGLQFLIQYYNGEERAKGNILERFSAQQFPDLHSELNLSSLELGDSALYFCASSVDTGGTGNTIYFGEGSWLTVV.

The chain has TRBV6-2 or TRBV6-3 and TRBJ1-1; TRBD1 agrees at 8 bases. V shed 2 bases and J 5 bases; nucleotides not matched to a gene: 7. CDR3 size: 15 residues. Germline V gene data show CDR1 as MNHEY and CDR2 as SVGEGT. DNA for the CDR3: TGTGCCAGCAGTTACCCTGGACAGGGTACGACTGAAGCTTTCTTT. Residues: CASSYPGQGTTEAFF.

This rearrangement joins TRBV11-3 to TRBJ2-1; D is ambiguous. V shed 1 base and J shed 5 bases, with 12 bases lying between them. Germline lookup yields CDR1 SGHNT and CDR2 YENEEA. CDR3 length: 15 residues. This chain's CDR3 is CASSLGSRRDNEQFF. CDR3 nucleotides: TGTGCCAGCAGCTTAGGTAGTAGGAGAGACAATGAGCAGTTCTTC. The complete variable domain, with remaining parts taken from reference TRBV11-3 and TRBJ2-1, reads EAGVVQSPRYKIIEKKQPVAFWCNPISGHNTLYWYLQNLGQGPELLIRYENEEAVDDSQLPKDRFSAERLKGVDSTLKIQPAELGDSAVYLCASSLGSRRDNEQFFGPGTRLTVL.

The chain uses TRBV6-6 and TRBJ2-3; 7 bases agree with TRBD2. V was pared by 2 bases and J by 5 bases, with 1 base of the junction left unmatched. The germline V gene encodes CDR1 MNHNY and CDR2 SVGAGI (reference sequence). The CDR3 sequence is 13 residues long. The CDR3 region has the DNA TGTGCCAGCAGTTACACGGGGGGAGATACGCAGTATTTT. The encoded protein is CASSYTGGDTQYF.

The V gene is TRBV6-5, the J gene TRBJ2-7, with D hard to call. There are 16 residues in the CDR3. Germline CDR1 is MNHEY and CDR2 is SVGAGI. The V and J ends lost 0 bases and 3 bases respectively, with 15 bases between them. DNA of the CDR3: TGTGCCAGCAGTTACTCGAGAGTCGGCCCTGGCTACGAGCAGTACGTC. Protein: CASSYSRVGPGYEQYV.

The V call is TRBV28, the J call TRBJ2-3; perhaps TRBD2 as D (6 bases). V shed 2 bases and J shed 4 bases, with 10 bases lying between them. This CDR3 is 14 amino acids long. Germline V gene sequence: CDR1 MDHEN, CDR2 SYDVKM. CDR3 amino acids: CASSLLTRPDTQYF. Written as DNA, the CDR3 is TGTGCCAGCAGTTTACTGACTAGGCCAGATACGCAGTATTTT.

This CDR3 reads CASSQVGVSGGLETQYF. DNA for the CDR3: TGTGCCAGCAGCCAAGTCGGGGTTAGCGGGGGCCTTGAGACCCAGTACTTC. The chain links TRBV4-2 to TRBJ2-5, with 9 bases aligning to TRBD2. Germline CDR1 and CDR2: LGHNA and YNFKEQ. V shed 1 base, J shed 5 bases, and the junction held 11 bases outside the gene matches. The CDR3 contains 17 residues.

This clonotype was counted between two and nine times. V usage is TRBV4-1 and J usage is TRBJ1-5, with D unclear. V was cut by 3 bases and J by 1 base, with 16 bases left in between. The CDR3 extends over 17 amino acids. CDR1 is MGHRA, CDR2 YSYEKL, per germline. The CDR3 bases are TGCGCCAGCAGCCAGGAGGGCATAGGGTCCAGCAATCAGCCCCAGCATTTT. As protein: CASSQEGIGSSNQPQHF.

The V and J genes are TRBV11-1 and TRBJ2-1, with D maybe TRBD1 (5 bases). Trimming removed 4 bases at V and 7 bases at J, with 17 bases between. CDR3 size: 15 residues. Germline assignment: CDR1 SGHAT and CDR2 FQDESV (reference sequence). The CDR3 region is CASSSSGQAWNEQFF. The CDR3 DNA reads TGTGCCAGCAGCTCTTCAGGGCAGGCCTGGAATGAGCAGTTCTTC.

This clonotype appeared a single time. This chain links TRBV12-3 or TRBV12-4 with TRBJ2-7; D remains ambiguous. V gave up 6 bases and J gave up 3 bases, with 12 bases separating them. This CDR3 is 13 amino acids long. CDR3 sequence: CASSSAESYEQYF. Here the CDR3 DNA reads TGTGCCAGCAGCTCGGCAGAGAGCTACGAGCAGTACTTC.

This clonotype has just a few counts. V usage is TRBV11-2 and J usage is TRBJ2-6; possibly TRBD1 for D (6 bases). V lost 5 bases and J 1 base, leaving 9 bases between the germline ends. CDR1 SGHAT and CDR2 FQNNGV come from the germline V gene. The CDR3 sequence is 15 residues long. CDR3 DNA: TGTGCCAGCAGCCCAGGGGTTTCTGGGGCCAACGTCCTGACTTTC. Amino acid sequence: CASSPGVSGANVLTF.

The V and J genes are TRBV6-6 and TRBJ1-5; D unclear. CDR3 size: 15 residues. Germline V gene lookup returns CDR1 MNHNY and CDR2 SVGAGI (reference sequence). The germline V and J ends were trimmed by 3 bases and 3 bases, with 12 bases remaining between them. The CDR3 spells CASSYAENSNQPQHF. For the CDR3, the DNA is TGTGCCAGCAGTTATGCTGAGAACTCCAATCAGCCCCAGCATTTT.

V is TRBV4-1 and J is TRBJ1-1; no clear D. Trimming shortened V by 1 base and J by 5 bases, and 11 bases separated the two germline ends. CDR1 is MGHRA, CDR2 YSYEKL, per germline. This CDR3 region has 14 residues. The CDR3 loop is CASSQVKHGTEAFF. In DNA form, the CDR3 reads TGCGCCAGCAGCCAAGTCAAACATGGGACTGAAGCTTTCTTT.

DNA of the CDR3: TGTGCCAGCAGTTTTGGCACAGGGGGTTATCAGCCCCAGCATTTT. Translation: CASSFGTGGYQPQHF. The chain employs TRBV28 and TRBJ1-5; 8 nucleotides line up with TRBD1. Looked up from germline, CDR1 is MDHEN and CDR2 is SYDVKM. There are 15 residues in the CDR3. The V gene end was trimmed by 3 bases and the J gene end by 5 bases; junction bases not matched to a gene: 6.

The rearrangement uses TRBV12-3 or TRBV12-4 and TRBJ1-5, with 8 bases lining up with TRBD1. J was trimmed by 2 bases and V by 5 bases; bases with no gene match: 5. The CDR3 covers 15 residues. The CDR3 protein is CASSPTGAGNQPQHF. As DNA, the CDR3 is TGTGCCAGCAGTCCGACAGGGGCAGGCAATCAGCCCCAGCATTTT.

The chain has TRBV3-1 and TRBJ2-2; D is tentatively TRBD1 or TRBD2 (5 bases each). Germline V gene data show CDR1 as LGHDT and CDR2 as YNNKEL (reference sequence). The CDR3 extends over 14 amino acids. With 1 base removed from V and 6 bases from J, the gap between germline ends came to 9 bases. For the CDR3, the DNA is TGTGCCAGCAGCCAAGGGGACCTCCCCGGGGAGCTGTTTTTT. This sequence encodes CASSQGDLPGELFF.

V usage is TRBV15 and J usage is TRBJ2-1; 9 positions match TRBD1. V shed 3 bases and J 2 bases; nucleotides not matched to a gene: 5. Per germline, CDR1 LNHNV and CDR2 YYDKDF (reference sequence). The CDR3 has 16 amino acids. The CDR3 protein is CATSRGTGITYNEQFF. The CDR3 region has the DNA TGTGCCACCAGCAGGGGGACAGGGATCACCTACAATGAGCAGTTCTTC.

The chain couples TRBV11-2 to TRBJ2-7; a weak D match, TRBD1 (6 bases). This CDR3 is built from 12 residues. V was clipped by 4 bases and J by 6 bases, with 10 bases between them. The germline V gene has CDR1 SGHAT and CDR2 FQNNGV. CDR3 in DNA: TGTGCCAGCAGCTCCAGGGGTCTCGAGCAGTACGTC. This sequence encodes CASSSRGLEQYV.

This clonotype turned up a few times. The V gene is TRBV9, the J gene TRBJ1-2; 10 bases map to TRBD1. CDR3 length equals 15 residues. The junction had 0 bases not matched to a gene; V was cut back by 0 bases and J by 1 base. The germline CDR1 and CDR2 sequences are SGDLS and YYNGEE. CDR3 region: CASSVGTGGNYGYTF. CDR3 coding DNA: TGTGCCAGCAGCGTAGGGACAGGGGGTAACTATGGCTACACCTTC.

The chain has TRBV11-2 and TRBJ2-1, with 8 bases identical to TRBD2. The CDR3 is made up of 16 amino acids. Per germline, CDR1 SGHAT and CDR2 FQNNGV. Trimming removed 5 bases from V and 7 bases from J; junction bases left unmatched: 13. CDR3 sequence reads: CASSLLADLGRNEQFF. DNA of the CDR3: TGTGCCAGCAGCCTACTAGCGGACCTTGGTCGGAATGAGCAGTTCTTC.